Below are 2 T cell receptor beta chains sequenced from a single sample in a study of beta chain features in type 1 diabetes. The authors reverse transcribed all of the isolated RNA, so sequencing captured expressed TCRB transcripts. TCRdb's copy holds only in-frame clones and misses some; the assay was immunoSEQ multiplex PCR. The sample lists approximately 340,000 clones, about 15% occurring once. Material for sequencing was naive CD4+ T cells from blood. These receptors were collected from a woman between 18 and 30 years old in good health.

This clone was seen more than once but under ten times. The chain employs TRBV25-1 and TRBJ1-4, with D perhaps matching TRBD1 (5 bases). Between the trimmed V and J ends, which lost 4 bases and 3 bases, there was a span of 9 bases. Germline CDR1 reads MGHDK; CDR2 reads SYGVNS. The CDR3 runs 14 residues. This CDR3 reads CASSATEPNEKLFF. The CDR3 DNA reads TGTGCCAGCAGTGCGACAGAGCCTAATGAAAAACTGTTTTTT.

This clone was seen only a few times. The CDR3 bases are TGTGCCAGCAGCCGGGGACAGGGAAACACCATATATTTT. This translates into CASSRGQGNTIYF. J is TRBJ1-3 and V is TRBV6-6; 7 bases map to TRBD1. There are 13 residues in the CDR3. V shed 6 bases, J shed 4 bases, and the junction held 3 bases outside the gene matches. Looked up from germline, CDR1 is MNHNY and CDR2 is SVGAGI (reference sequence).